These 13 T cell receptor beta chains came from one sample sequenced in a study of CD8+CD57+ T cells in acquired aplastic anemia. Profiling of TCR beta VDJ combinations and CDR3 sequences used genomic DNA as template. Each CDR3 protein gets one entry after TCRdb re-called the reads with MiXCR. The sample carries about 190,000 distinct CDR3 sequences, about 64% recorded once. The sample comprised sorted CD4+, CD8+, or CD8+CD57+ T cells (not recorded which) from PBMCs. These receptors were obtained from a human donor with severe aplastic anemia or a healthy control (not recorded which).

The V gene is TRBV7-3, the J gene TRBJ1-2; the match to TRBD1 covers 8 bases. The V and J ends lost 3 bases and 2 bases, in that order; junction bases with no gene match: 5. The CDR3 is made up of 15 amino acids. Germline lookup yields CDR1 SGHTA and CDR2 FQGTGA. In nucleotides, the CDR3 is TGTGCCAGCAGCTTTACAGGGGGTGGCAACTATGGCTACACCTTC. Translated: CASSFTGGGNYGYTF.

This clonotype appeared a single time. At one end the junction does not follow the germline gene, possibly because of a read error. The gene calls are TRBV7-7 and TRBJ2-5; weak D call: TRBD1 (5 bases). The CDR3 is 14 amino acids. The germline CDR1 and CDR2 sequences are SSHAT and FNYEAQ (reference sequence). CDR3 region: CASSFTGLRETQYF. For the CDR3, the DNA is TGTGCTAGCAGCTTTACAGGATTGAGGGAGACCCAGTACTTC.

The rearrangement joins TRBV7-8 to TRBJ1-1, with a tentative D call TRBD1 (6 bases). Germline loops: CDR1 SGHVS, CDR2 FQNEAQ. The CDR3 contains 15 residues. V lost 4 bases and J 0 bases, leaving 12 bases between the germline ends. CDR3 sequence: CASSSAGTLNTEAFF. The CDR3 DNA is TGTGCCAGCAGCTCCGCCGGGACACTGAACACTGAAGCTTTCTTT.

This clonotype has just a few counts. This chain links TRBV7-8 with TRBJ1-2; 10 bases map to TRBD1. With V trimmed by 5 bases and J by 1 base, 7 bases remained unmatched. The germline gives CDR1 SGHVS, CDR2 FQNEAQ. The CDR3 totals 16 residues. Written as DNA, the CDR3 is TGTGCCAGCAGCGACCGACAGGGGGCCGGTAACTATGGCTACACCTTC. It is translated as CASSDRQGAGNYGYTF.

As for this clonotype: Being one base from a much bigger clone, this may be a read error. The genes are TRBV6-5 and TRBJ1-5, with a tentative D call TRBD1 (6 bases). Germline V gives CDR1 MNHEY, CDR2 SVGAGI. CDR3 size: 15 residues. With 2 bases removed from V and 4 bases from J, the gap between germline ends came to 12 bases. As DNA, the CDR3 is TGTGCCAGCAGTTACAGTGGGGGCGGAAATCAGCCCCAGCATTTT. It translates to CASSYSGGGNQPQHF.

In this sample, this clonotype turned up a few times. The V call is TRBV7-3, the J call TRBJ2-1, with TRBD2 identical over 7 bases. The germline V gene encodes CDR1 SGHTA and CDR2 FQGTGA. The CDR3 loop spans 14 amino acids. V gave up 5 bases and J gave up 8 bases; unmatched junction bases: 9. CDR3 DNA sequence: TGTGCCAGCAGCCCTGGGACTGGGGGGGATGAGCAGTTCTTC. Its translation: CASSPGTGGDEQFF.

The rearrangement uses TRBV2 and TRBJ1-2; D gene unclear. The CDR3 runs to 13 residues. CDR1 and CDR2 from the germline V gene are SNHLY and FYNNEI. Trimming cost V 8 bases and J 7 bases, with 17 bases left between them. In DNA, the CDR3 is TGTGCCAGCCTAATGGTGGTTGGTACTGGCTACACCTTC. This gives the protein CASLMVVGTGYTF.

The chain uses TRBV6-2 or TRBV6-3 and TRBJ2-6; D is possibly TRBD1 (6 bases). Germline V gives CDR1 MNHEY, CDR2 SVGEGT. The germline V and J ends were trimmed by 0 bases and 4 bases, with 13 bases remaining between them. The CDR3 is 17 residues long. CDR3 sequence: CASSYSRGWRGANVLTF. CDR3 coding DNA: TGTGCCAGCAGTTACTCCAGGGGATGGAGAGGGGCCAACGTCCTGACTTTC.

The chain recombines TRBV7-2 with TRBJ2-3; the match to TRBD2 covers 12 bases. V was pared by 3 bases and J by 4 bases, with 5 bases of the junction left unmatched. Germline V gives CDR1 SGHTA, CDR2 FQGNSA. This CDR3 has 16 residues. CDR3 amino acids: CASSLRASGGADTQYF. CDR3 nucleotides: TGTGCCAGCAGCTTGCGGGCTAGCGGGGGGGCAGATACGCAGTATTTT.

The rearrangement joins TRBV2 to TRBJ1-5, with D possibly being TRBD1 (6 bases). This CDR3 is built from 16 residues. V gave up 3 bases and J gave up 0 bases, with 12 bases separating them. From germline, CDR1 is SNHLY and CDR2 FYNNEI. This CDR3 is CASSEGRGYSNQPQHF. The CDR3 DNA follows: TGTGCCAGCAGTGAGGGCAGGGGCTATAGCAATCAGCCCCAGCATTTT.

This rearrangement joins TRBV29-1 to TRBJ1-2; D possibly corresponds to TRBD1 (5 bases). Trimming took off 7 bases at V and 3 bases at J, with 15 bases between the two ends. Per the germline V gene, CDR1 is SQVTM and CDR2 is ANQGSEA. The CDR3 runs 13 residues. The CDR3 here is CSAVGDLYYGYTF. The DNA for the CDR3 is TGCAGCGCGGTGGGGGACCTCTACTATGGCTACACCTTC.

This clonotype has a count of ten or more. The J gene is TRBJ1-5, the V gene TRBV12-3 or TRBV12-4; D gene ambiguous. CDR3 length equals 15 residues. The V gene lost 4 bases and the J gene lost 0 bases, with 10 bases spanning the gap. The CDR3 loop reads CASSSHVYSNQPQHF. CDR3 sequence (DNA): TGTGCCAGCAGTTCCCACGTTTATAGCAATCAGCCCCAGCATTTT.

J is TRBJ2-3 and V is TRBV5-1; 12 nucleotides align to TRBD2. CDR1 is SGHRS, CDR2 YFSETQ, per germline. J lost 4 bases, V lost 4 bases, and 7 bases had no gene match. CDR3 length: 16 amino acids. This chain's CDR3 is CASSPFLAGGPDTQYF. DNA of the CDR3: TGCGCCAGCAGCCCCTTTCTAGCGGGGGGGCCAGATACGCAGTATTTT.